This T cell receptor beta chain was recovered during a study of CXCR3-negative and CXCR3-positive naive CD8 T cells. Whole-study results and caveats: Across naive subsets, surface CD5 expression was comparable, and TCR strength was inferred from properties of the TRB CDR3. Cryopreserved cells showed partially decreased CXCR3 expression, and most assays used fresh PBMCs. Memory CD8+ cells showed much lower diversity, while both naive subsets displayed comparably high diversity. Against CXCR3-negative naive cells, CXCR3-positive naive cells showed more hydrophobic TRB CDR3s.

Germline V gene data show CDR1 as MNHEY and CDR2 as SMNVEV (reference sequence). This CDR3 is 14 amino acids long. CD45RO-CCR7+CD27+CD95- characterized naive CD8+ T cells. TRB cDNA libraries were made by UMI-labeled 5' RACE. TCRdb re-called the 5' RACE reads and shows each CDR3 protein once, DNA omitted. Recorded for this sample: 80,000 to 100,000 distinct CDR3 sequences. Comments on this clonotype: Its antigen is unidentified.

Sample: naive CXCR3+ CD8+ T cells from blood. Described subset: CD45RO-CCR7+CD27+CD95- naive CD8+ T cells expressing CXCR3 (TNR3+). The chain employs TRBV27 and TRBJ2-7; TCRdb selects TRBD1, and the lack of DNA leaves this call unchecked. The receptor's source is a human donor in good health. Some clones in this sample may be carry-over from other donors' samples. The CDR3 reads CASSAETGSREQYF.